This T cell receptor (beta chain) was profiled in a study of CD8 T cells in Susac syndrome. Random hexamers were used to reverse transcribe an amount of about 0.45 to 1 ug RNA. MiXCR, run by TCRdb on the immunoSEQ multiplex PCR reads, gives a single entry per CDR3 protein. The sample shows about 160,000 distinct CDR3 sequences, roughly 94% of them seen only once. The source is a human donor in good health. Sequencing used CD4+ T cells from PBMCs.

The CDR3 sequence is CASSPGTPYGYTF. CDR3 in DNA: TGTGCCAGTAGTCCCGGGACACCGTATGGCTACACCTTC. The chain uses TRBV19 and TRBJ1-2; weak D call: TRBD1 (6 bases). The V end lost 5 bases, the J end lost 5 bases, and 12 bases lay between the germline ends. CDR3 size: 13 residues. Germline loops: CDR1 LNHDA, CDR2 SQIVND (reference sequence).